This T cell receptor beta chain appears in the sequencing data of a study of blood T cell repertoires in COVID-19. Clones were read by immunoSEQ multiplex PCR, and TCRdb kept only the in-frame ones, dropping some. The sample has around 120,000 clones; 80% are singletons. After removal of 2 bases from V and 7 bases from J, the junction contained 5 bases not matched to a gene. CDR3 size: 15 residues. The germline CDR1 and CDR2 sequences are LNHDA and SQIVND (reference sequence). The chain couples TRBV19 to TRBJ1-4; TRBD1 matches 9 bases. The sequenced sample consisted of peripheral blood. The receptor was isolated from a man in his 70s with acute or convalescent COVID-19. The CDR3 loop is CASSIMGQGSEKLFF. CDR3 sequence (DNA): TGTGCCAGTAGTATAATGGGACAGGGTAGTGAAAAACTGTTTTTT.